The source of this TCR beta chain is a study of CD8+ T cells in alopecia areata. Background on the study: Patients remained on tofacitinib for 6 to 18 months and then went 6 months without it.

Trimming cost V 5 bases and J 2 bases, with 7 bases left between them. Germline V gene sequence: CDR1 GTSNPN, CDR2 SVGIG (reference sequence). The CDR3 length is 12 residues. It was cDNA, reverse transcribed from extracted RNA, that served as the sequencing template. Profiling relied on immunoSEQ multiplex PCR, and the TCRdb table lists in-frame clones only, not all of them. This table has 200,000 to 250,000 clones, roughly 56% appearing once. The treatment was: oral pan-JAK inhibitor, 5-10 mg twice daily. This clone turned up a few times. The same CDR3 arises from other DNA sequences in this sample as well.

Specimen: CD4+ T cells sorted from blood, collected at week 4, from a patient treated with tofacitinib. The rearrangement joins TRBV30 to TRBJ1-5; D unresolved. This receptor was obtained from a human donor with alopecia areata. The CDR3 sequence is CAWSVGNQPQHF. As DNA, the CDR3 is TGTGCCTGGTCCGTAGGCAATCAGCCCCAGCATTTT.